The T cell receptor beta chain described here comes from a study of beta chain features in type 1 diabetes. Study observations and caveats: In comparison with healthy donors, patients had naive, central memory and Treg TCRB repertoires that appeared more similar. Type 1 diabetes patients showed fewer insertions and more deletions at VDJ junctions.

This clone was found a few times. The antigen remains undetermined. The CDR3 consists of 17 residues. As every portion of the isolated RNA was reverse transcribed, the sequencing read expressed TCRB transcripts. Assay used: immunoSEQ multiplex PCR; TCRdb lists only in-frame clones, some missing. The sample comprises 200,000 to 250,000 clones, around 9.9% of which are singletons, and 1% to 1.5% rests with the top ten. This clonotype was sampled from a man between 18 and 29 years old in good health. Material: central memory CD4+ T cells from blood. The rearrangement links TRBV21-1 to TRBJ2-3. TRBV21-1 is tagged as a pseudogene. CDR3 sequence reads: CASSKCPFGFRTDTQYF. In nucleotides, the CDR3 is TGTGCCAGCAGCAAGTGTCCATTTGGGTTTCGCACAGATACGCAGTATTTT.